The T cell receptor beta chain under discussion was sequenced for a study of read filtering for tumor transcriptome and immune sequencing. Turning to the study itself: Among patients, some 17 were male and more than 12 female, aged about 47 to 85 (mean approximately 60). R-ISS stage counts were under 10 for I, 15 to 20 for II, six or seven for III. After DNase treatment, RNA was made into whole-transcriptome libraries. Points from the study as a whole: In IR-seq, single-read clonotypes were roughly 80% of clonotypes but around 3.5% of reads.

V lost 4 bases and J lost 2, with 8 bases in between. Germline assignment: CDR1 KGHSH and CDR2 LQKENI. The CDR3 is 13 residues long. This clonotype was seen many times. The antigen remains undetermined. The library was built from roughly 400 ng RNA with molecular barcoded adaptors for alpha/delta and beta/gamma chains. TCRdb called the reads again in MiXCR, with one record for every CDR3 protein. The sample has about 86,000 distinct CDR3 sequences; approximately 13% are singletons. The TCR originated in a donor at least 40 years old with multiple myeloma. The chain recombines TRBV18 with TRBJ2-5; unclear D gene. The sample was a population of CD138-negative cells sorted from bone marrow. CDR3 protein: CASSLREQETQYF. The CDR3 DNA reads as TGTGCCAGCTCACTCCGCGAACAAGAGACCCAGTACTTC.